This TCR beta chain was captured by sequencing in a study of blood T cell repertoires in COVID-19. The repertoire was sequenced with immunoSEQ multiplex PCR; TCRdb's copy has only in-frame clones and lacks some. The sample has 200,000 to 250,000 clones, 70% to 85% seen once; the top ten hold about 3.7%. Specimen: PBMCs or T cells enriched from blood (not recorded which). The sequence came from a woman aged 55-69 years who had recovered from COVID-19.

Written as DNA, the CDR3 is TGTGCCAGTAGTCTTCGGACGGGGAACTCTAATGAAAAACTGTTTTTT. Its translation: CASSLRTGNSNEKLFF. V is TRBV19 and J is TRBJ1-4; no firm D call. Germline values: CDR1 LNHDA, CDR2 SQIVND (reference sequence). This CDR3 has 16 residues. V shed 5 bases and J shed 3 bases, with 16 bases lying between them. Filled out from reference TRBV19 and TRBJ1-4, the complete variable domain reads DGGITQSPKYLFRKEGQNVTLSCEQNLNHDAMYWYRQDPGQGLRLIYYSQIVNDFQKGDIAEGYSVSREKKESFPLTVTSAQKNPTAFYLCASSLRTGNSNEKLFFGSGTQLSVL.